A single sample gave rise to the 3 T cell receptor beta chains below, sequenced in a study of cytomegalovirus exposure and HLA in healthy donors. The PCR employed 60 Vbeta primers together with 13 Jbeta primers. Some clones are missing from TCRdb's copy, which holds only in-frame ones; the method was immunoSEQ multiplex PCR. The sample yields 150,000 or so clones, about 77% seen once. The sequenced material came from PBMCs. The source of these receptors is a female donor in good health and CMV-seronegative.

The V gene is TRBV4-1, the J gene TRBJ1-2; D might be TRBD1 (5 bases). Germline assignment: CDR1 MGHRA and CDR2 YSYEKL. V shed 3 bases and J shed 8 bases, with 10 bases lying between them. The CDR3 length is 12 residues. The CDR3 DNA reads TGCGCCAGCAGCCACAGGGCTGGGGGCTACACCTTC. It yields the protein CASSHRAGGYTF.

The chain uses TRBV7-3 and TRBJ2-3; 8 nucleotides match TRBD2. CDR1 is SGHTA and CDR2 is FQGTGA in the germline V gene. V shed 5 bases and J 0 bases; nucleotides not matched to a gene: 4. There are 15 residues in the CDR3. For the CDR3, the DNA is TGTGCCAGCAGCCGACTAGCGTCAAGCACAGATACGCAGTATTTT. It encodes CASSRLASSTDTQYF.

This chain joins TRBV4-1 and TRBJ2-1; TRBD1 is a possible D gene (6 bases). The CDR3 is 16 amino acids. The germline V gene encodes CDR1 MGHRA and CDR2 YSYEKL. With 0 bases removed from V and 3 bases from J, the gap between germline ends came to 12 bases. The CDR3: CASSQDSRGGYNEQFF. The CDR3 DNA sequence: TGCGCCAGCAGCCAAGATTCGAGAGGGGGCTACAATGAGCAGTTCTTC.